The next 32 T cell receptor beta chains were all read from a single sample in a study of shared clonotypes between healthy human individuals. CD45RO-negative, CCR7-selected cells formed the naive CD8 fraction, which excluded terminally differentiated effector memory CD45RA+ cells. Clones were read by immunoSEQ multiplex PCR, and TCRdb kept only the in-frame ones, dropping some. The profile covers millions of clones, with over 85% appearing a single time and about 1.1% taken by the ten largest. Sequences were obtained from naive CD8+ T cells sorted from blood. The receptors shown here come from a man between 18 and 35 years old in good health.

This chain uses TRBV5-6 with TRBJ1-2, with 7 nucleotides matching TRBD1. Germline CDR1 SGHDT, CDR2 YYEEEE. V shed 5 bases, J shed 3 bases, and the junction held 4 bases outside the gene matches. There are 13 residues in the CDR3. In nucleotides, the CDR3 is TGTGCCAGCAGGCAGCAGGGGGACTATGGCTACACCTTC. It yields the protein CASRQQGDYGYTF.

On this clone: This sample also contains other DNA sequences that code for the same CDR3. Here the CDR3 reads CASSLGTVNEQFF. CDR3 in DNA: TGTGCCAGCAGCTTGGGCACCGTCAATGAGCAGTTCTTC. The chain is built from TRBV5-4 and TRBJ2-1; D ambiguous. Germline V gives CDR1 SGHNT, CDR2 YYREEE (reference sequence). CDR3 length: 13 amino acids. Trimming left V 0 bases short and J 6 bases short, with 7 bases between.

J is TRBJ1-1 and V is TRBV11-2; D perhaps matches TRBD1 (6 bases). The CDR3 is 14 amino acids. Germline values: CDR1 SGHAT, CDR2 FQNNGV. Trimming pared 2 bases from V and 5 bases from J, leaving 12 bases between. CDR3 sequence: CASSLYWGPTEAFF. The CDR3 region has the DNA TGTGCCAGCAGCTTATACTGGGGGCCTACTGAAGCTTTCTTT.

For this clone: Other DNA sequences in this sample translate to the same CDR3. The rearrangement uses TRBV5-6 and TRBJ2-5; D remains unclear. V dropped 0 bases and J dropped 3 bases, with 6 bases sitting between them. Germline V lookup: CDR1 SGHDT, CDR2 YYEEEE. The CDR3 is 13 amino acids. The CDR3 nucleotides are TGTGCCAGCAGCTTGGTTGGGGAAGAGACCCAGTACTTC. Its protein is CASSLVGEETQYF. Drawing the rest from reference TRBV5-6 and TRBJ2-5, the complete variable domain is DAGVTQSPTHLIKTRGQQVTLRCSPKSGHDTVSWYQQALGQGPQFIFQYYEEEERQRGNFPDRFSGHQFPNYSSELNVNALLLGDSALYLCASSLVGEETQYFGPGTRLLVL.

The J gene is TRBJ1-2, the V gene TRBV29-1, with D possibly TRBD1 on 5 matching bases. The V end lost 1 base, the J end lost 7 bases, and 10 bases lay between the germline ends. The CDR3 runs 12 residues. CDR1 is SQVTM, CDR2 ANQGSEA, per germline. For the CDR3, the DNA is TGCAGCGTTGAAGGGGGCCTCGGTGGCTACACCTTC. Translated, it gives CSVEGGLGGYTF.

V and J are TRBV11-2 and TRBJ2-7; D possibly corresponds to TRBD2 (6 bases). V was pared by 0 bases and J by 3 bases, with 9 bases between. Germline V gene sequence: CDR1 SGHAT, CDR2 FQNNGV. This CDR3 is 14 amino acids long. The CDR3: CASSLEETSYEQYF. DNA for the CDR3: TGTGCCAGCAGCTTAGAAGAGACTAGCTACGAGCAGTACTTC.

V gene TRBV29-1 combines with J gene TRBJ2-7; 9 positions agree with TRBD2. The CDR3 length is 14 residues. J was trimmed by 4 bases and V by 4 bases; bases with no gene match: 8. Germline lookup yields CDR1 SQVTM and CDR2 ANQGSEA. CDR3 sequence (DNA): TGCAGCGTTGGGCGGGCTAGCGGGGAGTACGAGCAGTACTTC. Translated: CSVGRASGEYEQYF.

This clone appeared once. The rearrangement joins TRBV27 to TRBJ1-1; TRBD1 is a possible D gene (6 bases). CDR1 is MNHEY and CDR2 is SMNVEV in the germline V gene (reference sequence). CDR3 length equals 18 residues. Trimming cost V 2 bases and J 1 base, with 20 bases left between them. CDR3 DNA: TGTGCCAGCAGTTTAAGGGGTCTCCGGACAGCCACGAACACTGAAGCTTTCTTT. This codes for CASSLRGLRTATNTEAFF.

The CDR3 nucleotides are TGTGCCAGCAGTGAATTGGTAGCGGGAGAGGACAATGAGCAGTTCTTC. It specifies CASSELVAGEDNEQFF. The chain combines TRBV6-1 with TRBJ2-1; 9 bases align to TRBD2. CDR3 size: 16 residues. V was pared by 2 bases and J by 5 bases, with 7 bases of the junction left unmatched. Germline values: CDR1 MNHNS, CDR2 SASEGT.

The gene calls are TRBV6-5 and TRBJ2-7; D is perhaps TRBD1 or TRBD2 (6 bases each). The CDR3 sequence is 15 residues long. Per the germline V gene, CDR1 is MNHEY and CDR2 is SVGAGI. Trimming cost V 0 bases and J 5 bases, with 14 bases left between them. The DNA of the CDR3 is TGTGCCAGCAGTTACTCAGGGAGGCAGGGGCACGAGCAGTACTTC. Translating it yields CASSYSGRQGHEQYF.

V usage is TRBV7-9 and J usage is TRBJ2-3, with D tentatively TRBD2 (6 bases). V lost 1 base and J lost 6, with 17 bases in between. The V gene's germline CDR1 is SEHNR and CDR2 FQNEAQ (reference sequence). The CDR3 covers 16 residues. CDR3 region: CASSLGLGDLGDTQYF. The CDR3 DNA reads TGTGCCAGCAGCTTAGGTTTGGGGGACTTAGGGGATACGCAGTATTTT.

The gene calls are TRBV4-1 and TRBJ2-3, with D unresolved. This CDR3 is 16 amino acids long. Looked up from germline, CDR1 is MGHRA and CDR2 is YSYEKL. V was cut by 3 bases and J by 3 bases, with 16 bases left in between. The CDR3 protein is CASSHPAQTRTDTQYF. The CDR3 coding sequence is TGCGCCAGCAGCCACCCCGCGCAGACAAGGACAGATACGCAGTATTTT.

This clone was seen a handful of times. This chain joins TRBV27 and TRBJ2-6; 9 bases map to TRBD1. J lost 2 bases, V lost 4 bases, and 3 bases had no gene match. Germline V gives CDR1 MNHEY, CDR2 SMNVEV (reference sequence). This CDR3 region has 16 residues. The CDR3 DNA is TGTGCCAGCAGTTCAACAGGGGGCGCTGGGGCCAACGTCCTGACTTTC. It yields the protein CASSSTGGAGANVLTF.

The V call is TRBV7-2, the J call TRBJ2-7; 7 positions match TRBD2. The CDR3 sequence is 15 residues long. V lost 5 bases to trimming and J lost 0 bases; unmatched junction nucleotides: 7. Per germline, CDR1 SGHTA and CDR2 FQGNSA. DNA of the CDR3: TGTGCCAGCAGCCTCCTTACTAGCGACTCCTACGAGCAGTACTTC. Translating it yields CASSLLTSDSYEQYF.

The sample holds one count of this clone. This rearrangement joins TRBV2 to TRBJ2-3, with TRBD2 identical over 7 bases. The CDR3 runs to 13 residues. Germline trimming cut 10 bases from V and 4 bases from J; bases unmatched to any gene: 8. The V gene's germline CDR1 is SNHLY and CDR2 FYNNEI. The CDR3 is CATRWGGSDTQYF. CDR3 sequence (DNA): TGTGCCACAAGGTGGGGGGGATCAGATACGCAGTATTTT.

The V gene is TRBV6-5, the J gene TRBJ1-2; no clear D gene. The CDR3 is 15 amino acids. Germline CDR1 and CDR2: MNHEY and SVGAGI. The V and J ends lost 0 bases and 4 bases respectively, with 12 bases between them. The DNA for the CDR3 is TGTGCCAGCAGTTACTCGAGGTCCGGGTCCTATGGCTACACCTTC. It translates to CASSYSRSGSYGYTF.

This chain links TRBV7-8 with TRBJ2-3; 10 bases map to TRBD2. The V and J ends lost 3 bases and 0 bases, in that order; junction bases with no gene match: 9. Germline V gives CDR1 SGHVS, CDR2 FQNEAQ. The CDR3 length is 18 residues. The CDR3 protein is CASSFGLAGAPSTDTQYF. The CDR3 nucleotides are TGTGCCAGCAGCTTCGGTCTAGCGGGAGCACCTAGCACAGATACGCAGTATTTT.

The genes are TRBV28 and TRBJ1-2; TRBD1 might be the D (6 bases). The CDR3 contains 15 residues. CDR1 and CDR2 (germline): MDHEN, SYDVKM. V shed 2 bases and J shed 3 bases, with 13 bases lying between them. CDR3 sequence (DNA): TGTGCCAGCAGTTTACCCAGGGAGGGGGACTATGGCTACACCTTC. It yields the protein CASSLPREGDYGYTF.

The genes are TRBV7-2 and TRBJ2-3, with 7 nucleotides matching TRBD2. The CDR3 covers 18 residues. Germline trimming cut 5 bases from V and 2 bases from J; bases unmatched to any gene: 16. The germline CDR1 and CDR2 sequences are SGHTA and FQGNSA. The CDR3 DNA reads TGTGCCAGCAGCGCCCCGCGGCGGGCGGGAGAGAACACAGATACGCAGTATTTT. Encoded protein: CASSAPRRAGENTDTQYF. Full variable domain (outside the CDR3, taken from reference TRBV7-2 and TRBJ2-3): GAGVSQSPSNKVTEKGKDVELRCDPISGHTALYWYRQSLGQGLEFLIYFQGNSAPDKSGLPSDRFSAERTGGSVSTLTIQRTQQEDSAVYLCASSAPRRAGENTDTQYFGPGTRLTVL.

The chain combines TRBV28 with TRBJ2-7, with TRBD1 matching over 7 bases. The CDR3 runs to 16 residues. V shed 5 bases and J 3 bases; nucleotides not matched to a gene: 13. Germline CDR1 reads MDHEN; CDR2 reads SYDVKM. The CDR3 DNA follows: TGTGCCAGCAGTCATCAACCCACGACAGGGAACTACGAGCAGTACTTC. Residues: CASSHQPTTGNYEQYF.

The gene calls are TRBV2 and TRBJ1-6, with unresolved D. The CDR3 spans 17 residues. Germline CDR1 is SNHLY and CDR2 is FYNNEI. Between the trimmed V and J ends, which lost 7 bases and 7 bases, there was a span of 23 bases. CDR3 region: CASTSGPVGSTNSPLHF. CDR3 in DNA: TGTGCCAGCACAAGTGGGCCCGTTGGGTCCACAAATTCACCCCTCCACTTT. The variable domain in full, with the rest retrieved from reference TRBV2 and TRBJ1-6, is EPEVTQTPSHQVTQMGQEVILRCVPISNHLYFYWYRQILGQKVEFLVSFYNNEISEKSEIFDDQFSVERPDGSNFTLKIRSTKLEDSAMYFCASTSGPVGSTNSPLHFGNGTRLTVT.

The chain has TRBV7-3 and TRBJ1-2, with TRBD1 matching 10 bases. After removal of 5 bases from V and 7 bases from J, the junction contained 7 bases not matched to a gene. Germline CDR1 reads SGHTA; CDR2 reads FQGTGA. The CDR3 is 14 residues long. The CDR3 spells CASSPGQGSSGYTF. The CDR3 DNA follows: TGTGCCAGCAGCCCGGGACAGGGGTCCAGTGGCTACACCTTC.

The chain recombines TRBV14 with TRBJ2-1, with D perhaps being TRBD1 or TRBD2 (6 bases each). The CDR3 runs 15 residues. V was clipped by 4 bases and J by 0 bases, with 10 bases between them. Germline-derived CDR1 and CDR2 are SGHDN and FVKESK. The chain's CDR3 is CASSPRGGSYNEQFF. The CDR3 nucleotides read TGTGCCAGCAGCCCCAGGGGAGGCTCCTACAATGAGCAGTTCTTC.

The chain is built from TRBV10-3 and TRBJ2-3; D is undetermined. Germline lookup yields CDR1 ENHRY and CDR2 SYGVKD. The CDR3 is 17 amino acids. Trimming left V 2 bases short and J 0 bases short, with 15 bases between. The DNA for the CDR3 is TGTGCCATCAGTGAGCCCTTTGGGAATTACAGCACAGATACGCAGTATTTT. Protein sequence: CAISEPFGNYSTDTQYF.

The J gene is TRBJ2-1, the V gene TRBV7-9; no clear D. There are 15 residues in the CDR3. Trimming removed 6 bases from V and 4 bases from J, with 16 bases in between. In germline, CDR1 is SEHNR, CDR2 FQNEAQ (reference sequence). CDR3 sequence (DNA): TGTGCCAGCAGGTTTGGGTCGCCCCCGTACAATGAGCAGTTCTTC. Amino acid sequence: CASRFGSPPYNEQFF.

This clone was recorded once. J is TRBJ2-1 and V is TRBV7-8, with unresolved D. Germline CDR1 SGHVS, CDR2 FQNEAQ. The V end was cut by 5 bases, the J end by 8 bases, with 16 bases between. The CDR3 spans 14 residues. Here the CDR3 reads CASSLTLDLHEQFF. Written as DNA, the CDR3 is TGTGCCAGCAGCCTCACCCTGGACCTCCATGAGCAGTTCTTC.

This chain connects TRBV6-5 to TRBJ1-2; D may be TRBD1 (5 bases). V lost 5 bases to trimming and J lost 8 bases, with 18 bases between them. This CDR3 spans 14 amino acids. Per the germline V gene, CDR1 is MNHEY and CDR2 is SVGAGI. CDR3 in DNA: TGTGCCAGCAGTAACCAAGGTGGGGCTCGGGGCTACACCTTC. Residues: CASSNQGGARGYTF.

The rearrangement uses TRBV27 and TRBJ2-5; D is unresolved. The ends were cut back, 8 bases at V and 0 bases at J, with 13 bases in the middle. This CDR3 spans 14 amino acids. Per the germline V gene, CDR1 is MNHEY and CDR2 is SMNVEV (reference sequence). Here the CDR3 DNA reads TGTGCCAGCCACGATAACACCCACCAAGAGACCCAGTACTTC. This codes for CASHDNTHQETQYF.

This rearrangement joins TRBV6-5 to TRBJ2-5; TRBD2 is a possible D gene (6 bases). The germline CDR1 and CDR2 sequences are MNHEY and SVGAGI. V was clipped by 2 bases and J by 1 base, with 11 bases between them. The CDR3 is made up of 15 amino acids. CDR3 sequence reads: CASSYAGGSQETQYF. DNA of the CDR3: TGTGCCAGCAGTTACGCCGGAGGGTCCCAAGAGACCCAGTACTTC.

This clone came up a few times. The chain carries TRBV2 and TRBJ1-6; tentatively, D is TRBD1 (5 bases). Germline V CDR1 and CDR2: SNHLY, FYNNEI. The CDR3 extends over 14 amino acids. The ends were cut back, 5 bases at V and 7 bases at J, with 12 bases in the middle. DNA for the CDR3: TGTGCCAGCAGTCCGGGACTGACGAATTCACCCCTCCACTTT. This translates into CASSPGLTNSPLHF.

A remark on this clone: The same CDR3 also results from other DNA sequences found in this sample. The V call is TRBV6-5, the J call TRBJ2-1, with D perhaps given as TRBD1 or TRBD2 (5 bases each). CDR3 length: 12 residues. CDR1 MNHEY and CDR2 SVGAGI come from the germline V gene. Trimming cost V 2 bases and J 7 bases, with 6 bases left between them. The CDR3 region is CASSYGGNEQFF. DNA for the CDR3: TGTGCCAGCAGTTACGGGGGAAATGAGCAGTTCTTC.

The V call is TRBV30, the J call TRBJ2-6; a weak D match, TRBD1 (5 bases). Between the trimmed V and J ends, which lost 7 bases and 0 bases, there was a span of 19 bases. Germline CDR1 is GTSNPN and CDR2 is SVGIG (reference sequence). There are 17 residues in the CDR3. The CDR3 DNA sequence: TGTGCCTTGGAGTGCACACAGGCTTCCTCTGGGGCCAACGTCCTGACTTTC. Translation gives CALECTQASSGANVLTF.